The text below deals with one T cell receptor (beta chain). Its antigen remains unidentified. No much larger clonotype is one base removed from it; base qualities were not supplied. These data come from a study of OX40 agonist ivuxolimab in advanced cancers. Broadly, across the study: Ivuxolimab was an agonistic, fully human IgG2 monoclonal antibody directed against OX40 (CD134), a costimulatory receptor. Patients were allowed to have had prior anti-PD-1, anti-PD-L1 or anti-CTLA-4 therapy, and 40% of the dose-escalation patients had been treated with checkpoint inhibitors. The point of sequencing TCRbeta in the periphery was to test whether ivuxolimab changed TCR sequence diversity and drove clonal T-cell expansion. The paper describes the monotherapy dose-escalation part (N of about 52 patients) of the phase I trial of ivuxolimab. In the dose-escalation cohort, around four fifths of patients were male, and the mean age was roughly 56 years with a range of about 20 to 80. Intravenous ivuxolimab was administered to patients every 2 weeks at six dose levels: 0.01, 0.1, 0.3, 1.5, 3 and 10 mg/kg. Partial responses occurred in three dose-escalation patients, of whom one had hepatocellular carcinoma and two had cutaneous melanoma. Among the 52 dose-escalation patients, about 20 had hepatocellular carcinoma, roughly 15 melanoma, 9 renal cell carcinoma and 9 head and neck cancer. Overall results and qualifications from the work: On average, CD8+ T cells showed more expanded clones than CD4+ T cells after ivuxolimab. In the 0.1-3.0 mg/kg groups, partial responders were among the patients with the lowest normalized peripheral clonal expansion, particularly in CD8+ T cells. Low levels of normalized T-cell clonal expansion were also seen in some patients who did not respond. Antigen specificity was not determined for the clonally expanded peripheral T cells. Clonal expansion of both CD4+ and CD8+ blood T cells was observed from baseline to week 6 at doses 0.1 to 3.0 mg/kg.

CDR1 and CDR2, per the germline V gene (reference sequence), are DFQATT and SNEGSKA. The V end loses 1 base and the J end loses 6 bases, and a stretch of 6 bases separates them. The CDR3 measures 11 amino acids from cysteine to phenylalanine. Here the CDR3 DNA is all that survives: 33 bases in frame from base 1. The trial excluded patients who had a history of autoimmune disease or were on systemic immunosuppression. In every dose cohort, peripheral blood was drawn for TCR sequencing at baseline, cycle 4 day 1, and cycle 7 day 1. Samples were obtained from an open-label, multicenter, first-in-human phase I dose-escalation trial of ivuxolimab. Adults with locally advanced or metastatic melanoma, renal cell, hepatocellular, or head and neck squamous cell carcinoma were enrolled in the trial. Before TCR sequencing, CD4+ T cells and CD8+ T cells from peripheral blood were sorted into separate populations.

Genomic DNA was extracted from sorted cells for sequencing of the TCRbeta CDR3 region. The immunoSEQ Assay was used to sequence the TCRbeta CDR3 regions. TCRdb limited this immuneACCESS table to in-frame rearrangements with V and J called. A share of clones is missing; checked studies link under half to unresolved V genes, and the rest is unexplained. This sample holds fewer than 85,000 clones; just over 85% were observed only once. The ten biggest clones cover around 0.73% of the sample. This receptor was obtained from an adult with an advanced solid tumor such as melanoma, head and neck, liver or kidney cancer. Sequences were derived from CD4+ or CD8+ T cells sorted from blood, sampled in a trial of the OX40 agonist ivuxolimab. The chain is made from TRBV20-1 and TRBJ1-1, with no confident D gene call. The nucleotide sequence is given as TGCAGTGCTAGAGGGGATTCTGAAGCTTTCTTT. Its amino acids are CSARGDSEAFF.